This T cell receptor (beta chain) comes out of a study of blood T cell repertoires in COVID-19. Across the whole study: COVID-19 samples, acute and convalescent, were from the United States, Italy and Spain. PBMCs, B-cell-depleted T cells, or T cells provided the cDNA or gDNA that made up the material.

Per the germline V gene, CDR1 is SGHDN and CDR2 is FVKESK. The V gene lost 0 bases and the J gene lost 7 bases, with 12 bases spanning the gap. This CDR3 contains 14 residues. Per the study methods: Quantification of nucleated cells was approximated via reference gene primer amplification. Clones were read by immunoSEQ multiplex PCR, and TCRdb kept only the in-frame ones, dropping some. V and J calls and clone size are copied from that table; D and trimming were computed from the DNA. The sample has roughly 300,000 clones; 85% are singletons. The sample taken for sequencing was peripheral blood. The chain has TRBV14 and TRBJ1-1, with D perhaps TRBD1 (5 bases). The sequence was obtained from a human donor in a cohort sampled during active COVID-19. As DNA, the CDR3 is TGTGCCAGCAGCCAAGATCTGGGAGGGGATGAAGCTTTCTTT. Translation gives CASSQDLGGDEAFF.